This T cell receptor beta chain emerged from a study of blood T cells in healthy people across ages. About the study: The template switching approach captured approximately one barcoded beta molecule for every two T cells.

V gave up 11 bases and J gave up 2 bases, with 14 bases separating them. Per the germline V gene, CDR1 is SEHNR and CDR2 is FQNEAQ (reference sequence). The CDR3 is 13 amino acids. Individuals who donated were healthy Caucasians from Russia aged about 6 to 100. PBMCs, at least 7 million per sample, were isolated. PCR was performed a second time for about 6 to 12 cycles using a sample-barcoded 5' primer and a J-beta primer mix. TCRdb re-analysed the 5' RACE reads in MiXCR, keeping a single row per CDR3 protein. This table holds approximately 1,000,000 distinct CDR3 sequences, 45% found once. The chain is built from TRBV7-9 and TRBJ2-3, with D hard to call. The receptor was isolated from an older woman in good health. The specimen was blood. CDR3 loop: CALTGPHTDTQYF. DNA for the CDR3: TGTGCCTTGACGGGCCCCCACACAGATACGCAGTATTTT.